The table lists the clone carrying this T cell receptor beta chain with many counts. Antigen: not known. The sample comes from a study of regulatory T cells in long-lasting Graves disease. Across the study: Newly diagnosed Graves' patients had taken antithyroid drugs under 3 months.

Through Arm-PCR of CDR3 regions and iRepertoire HTBI primers, TCR beta libraries were built. A single record per CDR3 protein comes from TCRdb applying MiXCR to the multiplex PCR reads. The sample gives a few hundred thousand distinct CDR3 sequences, around 11% of which show up once; under 20% is in the top ten. Time point of the sample: newly diagnosed GD, antithyroid drugs for less than 3 months. Making the TCR library involved RNA that had been extracted from PBMCs. Study conclusions and caveats: When disease was persistent, TRBV28, TRBJ1-2 and TRBJ2-5 were the favored segments.

The V and J ends lost 6 bases and 2 bases respectively, with 12 bases between them. The CDR3 covers 14 residues. Germline CDR1 and CDR2: SEHNR and FQNEAQ (reference sequence). This sample was shared with a second study, whose subject was T cells in Graves' hyperthyroidism and ophthalmopathy. That work contributes: Stable Graves' hyperthyroidism denoted no ophthalmopathy progression over 18 months. HTBI primers were employed in a first-round RT-PCR of the TCR CDR3.

This specimen was peripheral blood mononuclear cells (PBMCs), taken at new diagnosis, from a patient treated with antithyroid drugs. The sequence derives from a woman between 18 and 30 years old with Graves disease. The gene calls are TRBV7-9 and TRBJ2-3, with a tentative D call TRBD1 (5 bases). The CDR3 region has the DNA TGTGCCAGCAGGTTCAGGGAACACACAGATACGCAGTATTTT. Protein sequence: CASRFREHTDTQYF.